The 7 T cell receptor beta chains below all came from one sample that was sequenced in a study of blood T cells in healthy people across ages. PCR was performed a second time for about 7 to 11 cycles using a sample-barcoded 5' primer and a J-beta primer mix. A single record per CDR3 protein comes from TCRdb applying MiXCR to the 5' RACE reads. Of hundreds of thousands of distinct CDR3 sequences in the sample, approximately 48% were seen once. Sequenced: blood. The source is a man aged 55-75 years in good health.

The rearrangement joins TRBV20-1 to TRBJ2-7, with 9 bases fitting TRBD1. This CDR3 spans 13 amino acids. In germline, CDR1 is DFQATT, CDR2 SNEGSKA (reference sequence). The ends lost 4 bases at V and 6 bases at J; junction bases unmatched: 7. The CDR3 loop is CSATGTGIGEQYF. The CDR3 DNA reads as TGCAGTGCTACCGGGACAGGGATAGGCGAGCAGTACTTC.

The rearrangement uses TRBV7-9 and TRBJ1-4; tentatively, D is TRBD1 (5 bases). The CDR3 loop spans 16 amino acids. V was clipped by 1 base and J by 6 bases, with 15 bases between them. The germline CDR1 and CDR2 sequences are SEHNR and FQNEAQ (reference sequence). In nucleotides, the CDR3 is TGTGCCAGCAGCTTAGAAGGGGCAGGGATCTATGAAAAACTGTTTTTT. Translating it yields CASSLEGAGIYEKLFF. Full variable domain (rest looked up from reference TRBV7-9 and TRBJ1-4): DTGVSQNPRHKITKRGQNVTFRCDPISEHNRLYWYRQTLGQGPEFLTYFQNEAQLEKSRLLSDRFSAERPKGSFSTLEIQRTEQGDSAMYLCASSLEGAGIYEKLFFGSGTQLSVL.

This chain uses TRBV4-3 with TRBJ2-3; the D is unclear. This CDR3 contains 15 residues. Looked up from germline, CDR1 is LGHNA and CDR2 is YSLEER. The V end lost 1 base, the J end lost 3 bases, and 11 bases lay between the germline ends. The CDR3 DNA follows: TGCGCCAGCAGCCAAGCGGGTCGCAGGACAGATACGCAGTATTTT. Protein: CASSQAGRRTDTQYF.

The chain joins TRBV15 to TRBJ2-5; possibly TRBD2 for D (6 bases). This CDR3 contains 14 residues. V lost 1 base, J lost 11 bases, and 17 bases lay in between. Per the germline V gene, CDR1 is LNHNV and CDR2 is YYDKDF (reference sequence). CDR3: CATSRGGGLREQYF. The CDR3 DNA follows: TGTGCCACCAGCAGAGGTGGGGGATTACGGGAGCAGTACTTC.

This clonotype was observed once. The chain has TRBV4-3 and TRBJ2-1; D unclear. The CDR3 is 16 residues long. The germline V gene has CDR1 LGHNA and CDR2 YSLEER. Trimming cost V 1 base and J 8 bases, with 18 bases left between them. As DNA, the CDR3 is TGCGCCAGCAGCCAAGGGACCTCTGACTTGTACGATGAGCAGTTCTTC. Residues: CASSQGTSDLYDEQFF.

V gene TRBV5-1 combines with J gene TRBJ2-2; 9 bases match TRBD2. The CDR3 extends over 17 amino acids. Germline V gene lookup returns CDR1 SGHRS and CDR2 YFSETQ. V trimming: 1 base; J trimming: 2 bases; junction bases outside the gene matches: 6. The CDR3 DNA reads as TGCGCCAGCAGCTTGCCTAGCGGGGCCCTCAACACCGGGGAGCTGTTTTTT. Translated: CASSLPSGALNTGELFF.

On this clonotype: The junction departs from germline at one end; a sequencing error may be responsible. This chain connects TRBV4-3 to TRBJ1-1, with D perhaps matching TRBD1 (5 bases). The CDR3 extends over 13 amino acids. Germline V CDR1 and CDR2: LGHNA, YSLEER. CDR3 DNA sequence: TGCGCCAGCAGCCCGGACGGGGGAACTGAGGCTTTCTTT. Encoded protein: CASSPDGGTEAFF.